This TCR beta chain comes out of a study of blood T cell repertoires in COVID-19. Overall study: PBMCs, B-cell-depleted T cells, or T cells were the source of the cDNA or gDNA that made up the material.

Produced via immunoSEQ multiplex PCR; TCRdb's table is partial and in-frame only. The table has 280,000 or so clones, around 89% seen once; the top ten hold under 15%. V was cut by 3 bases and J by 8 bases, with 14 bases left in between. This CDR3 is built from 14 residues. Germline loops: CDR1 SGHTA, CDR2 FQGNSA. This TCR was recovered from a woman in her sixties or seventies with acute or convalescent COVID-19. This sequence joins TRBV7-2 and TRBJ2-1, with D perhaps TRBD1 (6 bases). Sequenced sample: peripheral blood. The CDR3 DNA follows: TGTGCCAGCAGCTTCATGACAGGTTCCTATGAGCAGTTCTTC. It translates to CASSFMTGSYEQFF.